This T cell receptor (beta chain) derives from a study of human T cells and chemical hapten exposure. What the library attached to individual cDNA molecules were unique molecular identifiers. TCRdb processed the RACE reads anew with MiXCR; each CDR3 protein has one entry. This sample has 370,000 or so distinct CDR3 sequences, with 4.8% found just once. The study's findings and limits: PT1 expanded TCR numbers rose with patch test score.

Time point here: patch test 1, 2 weeks after DPC sensitization. Documented treatment: therapeutic diphenylcyclopropenone sensitization with weekly scalp DPC. V lost 4 bases to trimming and J lost 5 bases; unmatched junction nucleotides: 7. Germline V gives CDR1 MDHEN, CDR2 SYDVKM. The CDR3 has 14 amino acids. This clonotype was detected only a few times. What it recognizes is unknown. The sequence came from a woman between 45 and 65 years old with alopecia areata. Some clones in this sample may be carry-over from other donors' samples. The chain is built from TRBV28 and TRBJ2-7; 8 bases fit TRBD1. The sample was whole blood, taken in connection with sensitization to the hapten diphenylcyclopropenone (DPC). The CDR3: CASSSSRGRNEQYF. The CDR3 DNA is TGTGCCAGCAGTTCCTCCAGGGGGCGGAACGAGCAGTACTTC.